These 26 T cell receptor beta chains came from one sample sequenced in a study of T-cell reconstitution after alpha-beta-depleted transplantation in children. Preparation of the TCRbeta library involved a method that used unique molecular identifiers. TCRdb independently ran MiXCR on the PCR reads; one entry per CDR3 protein. The table has over 200,000 distinct CDR3 sequences, 8% to 9.5% seen once. Material: PBMCs from the stem cell graft donor, obtained from the stem cell graft. The receptor set was obtained from a human donor who donated a stem cell graft to a child with acute lymphoblastic leukemia.

As regards this clonotype: A much larger clone is a single base away; this may be a read error. V is TRBV5-6 and J is TRBJ1-6, with a tentative D call TRBD1 (6 bases). V dropped 0 bases and J dropped 9 bases, with 13 bases sitting between them. The CDR3 runs 15 residues. Per germline, CDR1 SGHDT and CDR2 YYEEEE. The CDR3 DNA reads TGTGCCAGCAGCTTGGGAATAACAGGGAGTTCACCCCTCCACTTT. Translation gives CASSLGITGSSPLHF.

A remark on this clonotype: The germline gene is not matched at one end of the junction; a read error may be the cause. The gene calls are TRBV12-3 or TRBV12-4 and TRBJ2-7; 10 nucleotides align to TRBD1. The CDR3 loop spans 13 amino acids. The CDR3 nucleotides read TGTGCCAGCAGTTTAGGGGGACAGGGGCCCCAGAACTTC. Residues: CASSLGGQGPQNF.

CDR3 sequence (DNA): TGTGCCAGCAGGGGTCGGGTGAACACCGGGGAGCTGTTTTTT. Encoded protein: CASRGRVNTGELFF. The chain joins TRBV12-3 or TRBV12-4 to TRBJ2-2; D remains unclear. The CDR3 is made up of 14 amino acids. V lost 6 bases and J lost 1, with 9 bases in between.

This clonotype was counted a few times. An end of the junction does not agree with germline; a read error may underlie this. The V and J genes are TRBV29-1 and TRBJ2-7, with a tentative D call TRBD2 (5 bases). The germline gives CDR1 SQVTM, CDR2 ANQGSEA. The CDR3 runs 10 residues. The CDR3 here is CSVEGGFHIF. In nucleotides, the CDR3 is TGCAGCGTTGAGGGCGGGTTCCACATTTTC.

This chain links TRBV12-3 or TRBV12-4 with TRBJ2-1; 7 bases are a match to TRBD2. This CDR3 has 18 residues. Trimming at V came to 5 bases and at J to 8 bases, leaving 21 bases not matched to a gene. CDR3 sequence reads: CASSLNLPPAGVRDEQFF. DNA for the CDR3: TGTGCCAGCAGTCTAAACCTCCCCCCGGCGGGGGTTAGGGATGAGCAGTTCTTC.

This clonotype was found many times. Compared with germline, one end of the junction differs, possibly owing to a read error. This sequence joins TRBV5-1 and TRBJ2-1, with TRBD2 matching 12 bases. CDR1 is SGHRS, CDR2 YFSETQ, per germline. The length of the CDR3 is 14 residues. CDR3 DNA sequence: TGTGCCAGCAGCCTAGCGGGGGGGCCCAATGAGCAGTTCTTC. Translating gives CASSLAGGPNEQFF.

This clonotype was observed at least ten times. J is TRBJ2-5 and V is TRBV5-1; D possibly corresponds to TRBD2 (6 bases). This CDR3 spans 15 amino acids. Trimming took 0 bases from V and 0 from J, leaving 9 bases between them. Germline V gene sequence: CDR1 SGHRS, CDR2 YFSETQ. The CDR3 reads CASSLVGGNQETQYF. CDR3 nucleotides: TGCGCCAGCAGCTTGGTGGGGGGAAACCAAGAGACCCAGTACTTC.

There are many counts of this clonotype. The genes are TRBV7-9 and TRBJ1-1, with D unclear. The ends were cut back, 5 bases at V and 0 bases at J, with 19 bases in the middle. Germline V gene lookup returns CDR1 SEHNR and CDR2 FQNEAQ (reference sequence). This CDR3 contains 17 residues. The CDR3 loop reads CASSRSPKEVVNTEAFF. The CDR3 DNA reads TGTGCCAGCAGCCGTTCCCCTAAGGAGGTAGTGAACACTGAAGCTTTCTTT.

The table lists this clonotype with many counts. The DNA for the CDR3 is TGCAGCGTTGCCAGGGGGGCCGTAGCCAAAAACATTCAGTACTTC. Translated: CSVARGAVAKNIQYF. The chain employs TRBV29-1 and TRBJ2-4; D is perhaps TRBD1 (7 bases). The germline V gene has CDR1 SQVTM and CDR2 ANQGSEA. The CDR3 length is 15 residues. Between the trimmed V and J ends, which lost 4 bases and 0 bases, there was a span of 13 bases.

This clonotype was recorded many times. The J gene is TRBJ1-1, the V gene TRBV5-1, with D unresolved. CDR3 length: 15 residues. Germline V gene sequence: CDR1 SGHRS, CDR2 YFSETQ. V lost 0 bases and J lost 1, with 10 bases in between. In DNA form, the CDR3 reads TGCGCCAGCAGCTTGGGAGTGCTACAGAACACTGAAGCTTTCTTT. Translated, it gives CASSLGVLQNTEAFF.

This clonotype was detected only a few times. The chain links TRBV5-1 to TRBJ2-1; D could derive from TRBD1 or TRBD2 (6 bases each). This CDR3 spans 15 amino acids. Germline-derived CDR1 and CDR2 are SGHRS and YFSETQ. V was pared by 4 bases and J by 5 bases, with 16 bases between. CDR3 sequence reads: CASSLEGGPNNEQFF. The CDR3 nucleotides are TGCGCCAGCAGCCTTGAGGGGGGTCCAAACAATGAGCAGTTCTTC.

This rearrangement joins TRBV18 to TRBJ2-3; 8 bases are shared with TRBD1. CDR1 KGHSH and CDR2 LQKENI come from the germline V gene. The junction had 5 bases not matched to a gene; V was cut back by 3 bases and J by 3 bases. This CDR3 is built from 15 residues. The CDR3: CASSPRTGTTDTQYF. The DNA of the CDR3 is TGTGCCAGCTCACCCCGGACAGGGACAACAGATACGCAGTATTTT.

This clonotype was picked up a small number of times. The chain couples TRBV6-1 to TRBJ1-3, with 8 nucleotides matching TRBD1. Germline loops: CDR1 MNHNS, CDR2 SASEGT. Trimming took 6 bases from V and 2 from J; bases not matched to a gene: 6. The CDR3 loop spans 15 amino acids. CDR3 sequence reads: CASSPQGAAGNTIYF. CDR3 nucleotide sequence: TGTGCCAGCAGCCCCCAGGGGGCTGCTGGAAACACCATATATTTT.

In this sample, this clonotype turned up many times. The chain combines TRBV7-2 with TRBJ1-4; TRBD1 is a possible D gene (5 bases). CDR3 length equals 15 residues. Germline V gene sequence: CDR1 SGHTA, CDR2 FQGNSA. Trimming removed 5 bases from V and 5 bases from J, with 15 bases in between. The CDR3 coding sequence is TGTGCCAGCAGCCGCATGGGACGGACCAATGAAAAACTGTTTTTT. Protein sequence: CASSRMGRTNEKLFF.

The rearrangement joins TRBV18 to TRBJ2-3; 14 bases map to TRBD2. This CDR3 region has 13 residues. The germline V gene has CDR1 KGHSH and CDR2 LQKENI. After removal of 8 bases from V and 14 bases from J, the junction contained 9 bases not matched to a gene. The CDR3 DNA follows: TGTGCCAGCGAAGGGACTAGCGGGGGTCTTACGTATTTT. It is translated as CASEGTSGGLTYF.

This clonotype was picked up many times. The V call is TRBV11-2, the J call TRBJ1-2; D call uncertain. The ends were cut back, 1 base at V and 1 base at J, with 4 bases in the middle. The length of the CDR3 is 13 residues. Germline-derived CDR1 and CDR2 are SGHAT and FQNNGV. CDR3 DNA sequence: TGTGCCAGCAGCTTAGGTTTTAACTATGGCTACACCTTC. It is translated as CASSLGFNYGYTF.

This clonotype was seen a few times. V usage is TRBV4-2 and J usage is TRBJ2-5, with 12 positions matching TRBD2. V trimming: 1 base; J trimming: 4 bases; junction bases outside the gene matches: 10. Germline V gene lookup returns CDR1 LGHNA and CDR2 YNFKEQ. The CDR3 runs 18 residues. The CDR3 sequence: CASSQVGQGLAGPETQYF. The DNA of the CDR3 is TGTGCCAGCAGCCAAGTTGGCCAGGGACTAGCGGGCCCAGAGACCCAGTACTTC.

The genes are TRBV5-1 and TRBJ2-1; no clear D gene. V dropped 1 base and J dropped 7 bases, with 6 bases sitting between them. The CDR3 consists of 12 residues. CDR1 is SGHRS and CDR2 is YFSETQ in the germline V gene. CDR3 sequence: CASSLKKNEQFF. The DNA of the CDR3 is TGCGCCAGCAGCTTGAAGAAAAATGAGCAGTTCTTC.

This clonotype was counted ten times or more. The chain employs TRBV4-1 and TRBJ2-1, with 7 positions matching TRBD1. The CDR3 covers 15 residues. Germline CDR1 is MGHRA and CDR2 is YSYEKL. The J segment lost 5 bases and the V segment lost 4 bases, leaving 8 bases of the junction unmatched. DNA for the CDR3: TGCGCCAGCAGCCCGGGACAGTGGGCCGACAATGAGCAGTTCTTC. Its protein product is CASSPGQWADNEQFF.

The sample holds many counts of this clonotype. This chain joins TRBV5-1 and TRBJ1-1, with D unclear. The CDR3 extends over 12 amino acids. V shed 3 bases and J shed 3 bases, with 6 bases lying between them. Germline CDR1 and CDR2: SGHRS and YFSETQ. CDR3 sequence: CASSYRDTEAFF. The CDR3 DNA reads as TGCGCCAGCAGCTATAGGGACACTGAAGCTTTCTTT.

This clonotype appeared a few times. This chain connects TRBV12-3 or TRBV12-4 to TRBJ1-2; D gene uncertain. The CDR3 covers 10 residues. Trimming shortened V by 10 bases and J by 9 bases, and 12 bases separated the two germline ends. The chain's CDR3 is CATSRTSYTF. For the CDR3, the DNA is TGTGCCACCTCCCGGACCAGCTACACCTTC.

V and J are TRBV3-1 and TRBJ2-7, with TRBD2 matching over 14 bases. The CDR3 extends over 18 amino acids. Germline V gene data show CDR1 as LGHDT and CDR2 as YNNKEL (reference sequence). V lost 3 bases to trimming and J lost 3 bases; unmatched junction nucleotides: 10. The CDR3 DNA sequence: TGTGCCAGCAGCCACCTCCCGGGACTAGCGGGAGAGTACTACGAGCAGTACTTC. The encoded protein is CASSHLPGLAGEYYEQYF.

The chain recombines TRBV29-1 with TRBJ2-7; no reliable D call. The CDR3 contains 11 residues. The V end was cut by 0 bases, the J end by 3 bases, with 3 bases between. Germline CDR1 is SQVTM and CDR2 is ANQGSEA. The CDR3 bases are TGCAGCGTTGAAGAACGCTACGAGCAGTACTTC. Protein product: CSVEERYEQYF.

The genes are TRBV20-1 and TRBJ1-5; possibly TRBD1 for D (5 bases). This CDR3 spans 14 amino acids. Per the germline V gene, CDR1 is DFQATT and CDR2 is SNEGSKA (reference sequence). Trimming removed 3 bases from V and 5 bases from J, with 14 bases in between. Here the CDR3 reads CSASGSQVHQPQHF. Here the CDR3 DNA reads TGCAGTGCTAGTGGTTCACAGGTTCATCAGCCCCAGCATTTT.

The chain joins TRBV27 to TRBJ1-2; D is uncertain. The V end lost 6 bases, the J end lost 8 bases, and 13 bases lay between the germline ends. Germline CDR1 and CDR2: MNHEY and SMNVEV (reference sequence). This CDR3 comprises 12 residues. The CDR3 loop reads CASRLITGGYTF. CDR3 sequence (DNA): TGTGCCAGCAGACTTATCACGGGGGGCTACACCTTC.

This clonotype was detected only a few times. This sequence joins TRBV7-8 and TRBJ1-5; 8 bases are shared with TRBD1. Germline V gene sequence: CDR1 SGHVS, CDR2 FQNEAQ. V lost 10 bases, J lost 0 bases, and 14 bases stayed unmatched. The CDR3 has 17 amino acids. CDR3 DNA sequence: TGTGCCACCCACCCGGACAGGGTCGGAGGTAGCAATCAGCCCCAGCATTTT. Its translation is CATHPDRVGGSNQPQHF.